This is a list of T cell receptor beta chains from one sample in a study of a mutant IDH1 vaccine in newly diagnosed glioma. The method was immunoSEQ multiplex PCR; TCRdb's version includes in-frame clones alone and lacks a portion of them. The sample lists 23,000 or so clones; approximately 89% were seen once. Specimen: PBMCs, collected from a glioma patient treated with radiotherapy, temozolomide or both. The receptor source for this set is a man aged 25 to 40 with glioma. The CDR3 runs from the conserved cysteine through the conserved F or W. Clone size is not always given. Where it is, it says once, few, many or a class for expanded clones.

j_call	v_call	clone_size	cdr3_aa
TRBJ2-7	TRBV10-2	.	CASSGLVSNSYEQYF
TRBJ2-7	TRBV18	.	CASSPPSKTYEQYF
TRBJ2-5	TRBV6-4	.	CASSGGGRTAQETQYF
TRBJ2-3	TRBV21-1	.	CASSKEHQGTSGSPDTQYF
TRBJ2-1	TRBV12-5	.	CASGPAGVTYNEQFF
TRBJ2-7	TRBV5-1	.	CASSLGTSGYEQYF
TRBJ2-7	TRBV19	.	CATRDWASGSYEQYF
TRBJ2-7	TRBV18	.	CASSDTGGEQYF
TRBJ2-1	TRBV19	.	CASSDSGTSGNNEQFF
TRBJ1-3	TRBV29-1	.	CSVVSHLSGNTIYF
TRBJ1-5	TRBV7-9	.	CASSLGDQPQHF
TRBJ2-7	TRBV6-1	.	CASSEGYEQYF
TRBJ1-1	TRBV30	.	CAWSTGRNTEAFF
TRBJ2-7	TRBV2	.	CASRVAGVGNEQYF
TRBJ1-6	TRBV30	once	CAWSLGEDPGTLHF
TRBJ1-4	TRBV7-2	few	CASSDSGGANEKLFF
TRBJ2-7	TRBV27	.	CASSLQVHSSYEQYF
TRBJ2-2	TRBV30	.	CAWSVWGNTGELFF
TRBJ2-2	TRBV5-1	.	CASSLGGTGELFF
TRBJ2-4	TRBV28	.	CASSQTKTNRGNIQYF
TRBJ1-2	TRBV11-2	.	CASSYTGSPYGYTF
TRBJ2-7	TRBV7-9	.	CASSSGGGLEQYF
TRBJ1-1	TRBV19	.	CASSTTGWGAWNTEAFF
TRBJ1-2	TRBV5-6	.	CASSLAGQPSNYGYTF
TRBJ2-3	TRBV5-1	.	CASSLLGLVTDTQYF
TRBJ1-1	TRBV30	.	CAWSVLSEAFF
TRBJ1-2	TRBV5-6	.	CASSLGDSNGYTF
TRBJ2-7	TRBV7-9	.	CASSSGMGLAYEQYF
TRBJ1-5	TRBV5-1	.	CASSFRTGPNQPQHF
TRBJ2-7	TRBV7-8	.	CASSLGTGFGLEQYF
TRBJ2-4	TRBV14	.	CASSRAGTMNIQYF
TRBJ2-7	TRBV14	.	CASSQALAGVSEQYF
TRBJ1-2	TRBV2	.	CASGKTGLIYGYTF
TRBJ1-1	TRBV2	.	CASRGGGVNTEAFF
TRBJ1-2	TRBV4-1	.	CASSRTGEGGYTF
TRBJ2-3	TRBV4-2	.	CASSQDKDHTQYF
TRBJ2-7	TRBV19	.	CASSQLPGTGPYEQYF
TRBJ1-1	TRBV7-9	once	CASSSDRGGWTTEAFF
TRBJ2-1	TRBV27	.	CASSREAGREQFF
TRBJ1-5	TRBV12-2	few	CASRLVLGHQPQHF
TRBJ1-1	TRBV5-4	once	CASSQTGSGAFF
TRBJ2-5	TRBV6-5	.	CASSYVFGVQETQYF
TRBJ2-5	TRBV20-1	.	CSGMDKETQYF
TRBJ2-5	TRBV4-1	.	CASSQDLVFPGTQYF
TRBJ2-3	TRBV11-2	.	CASSLDRLMETYTDTQYF